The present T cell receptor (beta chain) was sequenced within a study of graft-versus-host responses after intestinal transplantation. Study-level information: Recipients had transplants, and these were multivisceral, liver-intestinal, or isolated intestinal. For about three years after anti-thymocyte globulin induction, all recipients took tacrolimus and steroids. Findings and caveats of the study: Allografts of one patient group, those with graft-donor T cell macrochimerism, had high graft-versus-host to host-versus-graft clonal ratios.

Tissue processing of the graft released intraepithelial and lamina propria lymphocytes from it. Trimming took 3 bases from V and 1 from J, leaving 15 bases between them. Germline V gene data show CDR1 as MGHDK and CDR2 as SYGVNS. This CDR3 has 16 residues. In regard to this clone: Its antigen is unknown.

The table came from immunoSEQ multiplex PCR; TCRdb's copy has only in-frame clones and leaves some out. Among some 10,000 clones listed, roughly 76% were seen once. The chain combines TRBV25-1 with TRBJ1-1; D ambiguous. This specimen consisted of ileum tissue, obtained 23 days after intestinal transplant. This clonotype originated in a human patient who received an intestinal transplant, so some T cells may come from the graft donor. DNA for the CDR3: TGTGCCAGCAGTGACTTGTGGGTGGGAGAGAACACTGAAGCTTTCTTT. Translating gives CASSDLWVGENTEAFF.